This is a list of T cell receptor beta chains from one sample in a study of T cell responses to AZD1222 COVID-19 vaccine. This table comes from immunoSEQ multiplex PCR, and its TCRdb copy is limited to in-frame clones, with some not included. The sample lists some 96,000 clones, 70% to 90% occurring once. The material sequenced was peripheral blood, taken on day 0 of AZD1222 vaccination. These receptors were taken from an adult in good health. CDR3s leave out the opening cysteine and the closing phenylalanine or tryptophan. Size tells how often a clone was seen (once, few, many) or the class of an expanded clone, and some rows leave it out.

v_gene: TRBV3-1/TRBV3-2; len: 12; abundance: NA; j_gene: TRBJ2-5; CDR3aa: ASSQGTGSETQY
v_gene: TRBV28; len: 11; abundance: NA; j_gene: TRBJ1-2; CDR3aa: ASSPRGPYGYT
v_gene: TRBV11-1; len: 14; abundance: NA; j_gene: TRBJ2-3; CDR3aa: ASSPRGGLSTDTQY
v_gene: TRBV27; len: 14; abundance: NA; j_gene: TRBJ1-2; CDR3aa: ASSSSGGEGDYGYT
v_gene: TRBV11-3; len: 15; abundance: NA; j_gene: TRBJ1-5; CDR3aa: ASSLEPGQGLGQPQH
v_gene: TRBV11-1; len: 12; abundance: once; j_gene: TRBJ2-5; CDR3aa: ASRVRRGQQTQY
v_gene: TRBV27; len: 14; abundance: NA; j_gene: TRBJ1-2; CDR3aa: ASSLVPGGDHYGYT
v_gene: TRBV5-5; len: 12; abundance: NA; j_gene: TRBJ1-4; CDR3aa: ASSMGDRDEKLF
v_gene: TRBV28; len: 9; abundance: NA; j_gene: TRBJ2-3; CDR3aa: ASSSADTQY
v_gene: TRBV27; len: 15; abundance: NA; j_gene: TRBJ2-3; CDR3aa: ASSLSGTIPFLGTQY
v_gene: TRBV5-1; len: 14; abundance: once; j_gene: TRBJ2-3; CDR3aa: ASSASGGKYTDTQY
v_gene: TRBV7-2; len: 14; abundance: NA; j_gene: TRBJ1-1; CDR3aa: ASSSRGSRGGTEAF
v_gene: TRBV9; len: 13; abundance: NA; j_gene: TRBJ2-3; CDR3aa: ASSPYERGADTQY
v_gene: TRBV25-1; len: 13; abundance: NA; j_gene: TRBJ1-2; CDR3aa: ASSEYSAPNYGYT
v_gene: TRBV30; len: 12; abundance: NA; j_gene: TRBJ1-2; CDR3aa: AWSAGGGPFGYT
v_gene: TRBV19; len: 12; abundance: NA; j_gene: TRBJ2-3; CDR3aa: ASSNAGVTDTQY
v_gene: TRBV2; len: 12; abundance: NA; j_gene: TRBJ1-3; CDR3aa: ASKAGNSGNTIY
v_gene: TRBV2; len: 10; abundance: NA; j_gene: TRBJ2-7; CDR3aa: ASSEVGYEQY
v_gene: TRBV4-1; len: 13; abundance: NA; j_gene: TRBJ1-1; CDR3aa: ASSQAWGRDTEAF
v_gene: TRBV18; len: 15; abundance: once; j_gene: TRBJ2-5; CDR3aa: ASSPAPPAGGQETQY
v_gene: TRBV11-3; len: 13; abundance: NA; j_gene: TRBJ1-3; CDR3aa: ASTRVPSSGNTIY
v_gene: TRBV11-3; len: 10; abundance: NA; j_gene: TRBJ1-1; CDR3aa: ASRQWGTEAF
v_gene: TRBV23-1; len: 13; abundance: NA; j_gene: TRBJ2-7; CDR3aa: ASSQKGQGTYEQY
v_gene: TRBV28; len: 14; abundance: NA; j_gene: TRBJ1-6; CDR3aa: ASTMTGQGNNSPLH
v_gene: TRBV7-9; len: 13; abundance: NA; j_gene: TRBJ2-1; CDR3aa: ASSPQRGTFNEQF
v_gene: TRBV5-1; len: 13; abundance: NA; j_gene: TRBJ2-1; CDR3aa: ASSLEGQTYNEQF
v_gene: TRBV12-3/TRBV12-4; len: 10; abundance: NA; j_gene: TRBJ1-1; CDR3aa: ASSPDRAEAF
v_gene: TRBV6-5; len: 12; abundance: NA; j_gene: TRBJ1-6; CDR3aa: ASSYDSLMGPLH
v_gene: TRBV28; len: 13; abundance: NA; j_gene: TRBJ1-1; CDR3aa: ASSLRTGTGTEAF
v_gene: TRBV18; len: 13; abundance: NA; j_gene: TRBJ2-1; CDR3aa: ASSASGGTYNEQF
v_gene: TRBV13; len: 11; abundance: NA; j_gene: TRBJ1-4; CDR3aa: ASSLAGNEKLF